This TCR beta chain was observed in a study of T cells in women clearing cervical HPV infection. Dot-blot hybridization genotyped cervical HPV amplified with MY09/MY11 PCR. TCRdb's table, derived via immunoSEQ multiplex PCR, lists solely in-frame clones and lacks some. The sample table includes 42,000 or so clones. On this clone itself: Its antigen remains unknown. Coverage ceases 3 residues before the CDR3 finishes, and the germline J gene fills in the end.

CDR3 length equals 14 residues. The germline V gene has CDR1 LNHDA and CDR2 SQIVND (reference sequence). Deletions cut 9 bases from V and 0 bases from J, with 13 bases between. Study-level findings and limits: Each sample's T-cell count was unknown, possibly confounding richness.

This TCR derives from a woman aged 18 to 69 with a cervical HPV16 infection that either progressed to CIN3+ or cleared (not recorded which). The material sequenced was blood buffy coat. The chain recombines TRBV19 with TRBJ2-3; a weak D match, TRBD1 (6 bases). Partial CDR3 DNA: TGTGCCAGCAACCGGGACATTAGCACAGATACG. It encodes CASNRDISTDT. The full CDR3 reads CASNRDISTDTQYF.